These 5 T cell receptor beta chains came from one sample sequenced in a study of blood T cell repertoires in COVID-19. Data came from immunoSEQ multiplex PCR; TCRdb stores just in-frame clones and leaves some out. The sample includes some 19,000 clones, roughly four fifths of them seen just once. The source material was peripheral blood. The source is a human donor in a cohort sampled during active COVID-19.

In its sample, this clone ranks as medium-sized. The rearrangement links TRBV6-1 to TRBJ2-7; no definite D call. This CDR3 contains 15 residues. V dropped 2 bases and J dropped 0 bases, with 11 bases sitting between them. Germline-derived CDR1 and CDR2 are MNHNS and SASEGT. This CDR3 reads CASSELAGSSYEQYF. CDR3 bases: TGTGCCAGCAGTGAATTGGCAGGAAGCTCCTACGAGCAGTACTTC.

The chain recombines TRBV4-1 with TRBJ2-1, with 9 bases matching TRBD2. The junction had 4 bases not matched to a gene; V was cut back by 4 bases and J by 6 bases. The CDR3 is 14 amino acids. Germline-derived CDR1 and CDR2 are MGHRA and YSYEKL. In DNA, the CDR3 is TGCGCCAGCAGCCGGGCGGGGGGGATCAATGAGCAGTTCTTC. Amino acids: CASSRAGGINEQFF.

V usage is TRBV28 and J usage is TRBJ2-7; the D gene is possibly TRBD1 (6 bases). Germline assignment: CDR1 MDHEN and CDR2 SYDVKM. The CDR3 has 14 residues. V shed 3 bases and J shed 0 bases, with 9 bases lying between them. The CDR3 here is CASSFWGRSYEQYF. For the CDR3, the DNA is TGTGCCAGCAGTTTTTGGGGGCGCTCCTACGAGCAGTACTTC.

The chain has TRBV6-4 and TRBJ2-1, with 7 bases aligning to TRBD2. V trimming: 6 bases; J trimming: 7 bases; junction bases outside the gene matches: 9. Germline loops: CDR1 MRHNA, CDR2 SNTAGT. CDR3 length equals 14 residues. The CDR3 spells CASSETSELNEQFF. DNA for the CDR3: TGTGCCAGCAGCGAAACTAGCGAGTTAAATGAGCAGTTCTTC.

The V gene is TRBV7-3, the J gene TRBJ2-1, with a weak D call TRBD2 (7 bases). Deletions cut 2 bases from V and 6 bases from J, with 14 bases between. The germline CDR1 and CDR2 sequences are SGHTA and FQGTGA. The CDR3 spans 15 residues. The CDR3 sequence: CASSLYRGGANEQFF. The CDR3 region has the DNA TGTGCCAGCAGCTTATATAGAGGGGGGGCCAATGAGCAGTTCTTC.